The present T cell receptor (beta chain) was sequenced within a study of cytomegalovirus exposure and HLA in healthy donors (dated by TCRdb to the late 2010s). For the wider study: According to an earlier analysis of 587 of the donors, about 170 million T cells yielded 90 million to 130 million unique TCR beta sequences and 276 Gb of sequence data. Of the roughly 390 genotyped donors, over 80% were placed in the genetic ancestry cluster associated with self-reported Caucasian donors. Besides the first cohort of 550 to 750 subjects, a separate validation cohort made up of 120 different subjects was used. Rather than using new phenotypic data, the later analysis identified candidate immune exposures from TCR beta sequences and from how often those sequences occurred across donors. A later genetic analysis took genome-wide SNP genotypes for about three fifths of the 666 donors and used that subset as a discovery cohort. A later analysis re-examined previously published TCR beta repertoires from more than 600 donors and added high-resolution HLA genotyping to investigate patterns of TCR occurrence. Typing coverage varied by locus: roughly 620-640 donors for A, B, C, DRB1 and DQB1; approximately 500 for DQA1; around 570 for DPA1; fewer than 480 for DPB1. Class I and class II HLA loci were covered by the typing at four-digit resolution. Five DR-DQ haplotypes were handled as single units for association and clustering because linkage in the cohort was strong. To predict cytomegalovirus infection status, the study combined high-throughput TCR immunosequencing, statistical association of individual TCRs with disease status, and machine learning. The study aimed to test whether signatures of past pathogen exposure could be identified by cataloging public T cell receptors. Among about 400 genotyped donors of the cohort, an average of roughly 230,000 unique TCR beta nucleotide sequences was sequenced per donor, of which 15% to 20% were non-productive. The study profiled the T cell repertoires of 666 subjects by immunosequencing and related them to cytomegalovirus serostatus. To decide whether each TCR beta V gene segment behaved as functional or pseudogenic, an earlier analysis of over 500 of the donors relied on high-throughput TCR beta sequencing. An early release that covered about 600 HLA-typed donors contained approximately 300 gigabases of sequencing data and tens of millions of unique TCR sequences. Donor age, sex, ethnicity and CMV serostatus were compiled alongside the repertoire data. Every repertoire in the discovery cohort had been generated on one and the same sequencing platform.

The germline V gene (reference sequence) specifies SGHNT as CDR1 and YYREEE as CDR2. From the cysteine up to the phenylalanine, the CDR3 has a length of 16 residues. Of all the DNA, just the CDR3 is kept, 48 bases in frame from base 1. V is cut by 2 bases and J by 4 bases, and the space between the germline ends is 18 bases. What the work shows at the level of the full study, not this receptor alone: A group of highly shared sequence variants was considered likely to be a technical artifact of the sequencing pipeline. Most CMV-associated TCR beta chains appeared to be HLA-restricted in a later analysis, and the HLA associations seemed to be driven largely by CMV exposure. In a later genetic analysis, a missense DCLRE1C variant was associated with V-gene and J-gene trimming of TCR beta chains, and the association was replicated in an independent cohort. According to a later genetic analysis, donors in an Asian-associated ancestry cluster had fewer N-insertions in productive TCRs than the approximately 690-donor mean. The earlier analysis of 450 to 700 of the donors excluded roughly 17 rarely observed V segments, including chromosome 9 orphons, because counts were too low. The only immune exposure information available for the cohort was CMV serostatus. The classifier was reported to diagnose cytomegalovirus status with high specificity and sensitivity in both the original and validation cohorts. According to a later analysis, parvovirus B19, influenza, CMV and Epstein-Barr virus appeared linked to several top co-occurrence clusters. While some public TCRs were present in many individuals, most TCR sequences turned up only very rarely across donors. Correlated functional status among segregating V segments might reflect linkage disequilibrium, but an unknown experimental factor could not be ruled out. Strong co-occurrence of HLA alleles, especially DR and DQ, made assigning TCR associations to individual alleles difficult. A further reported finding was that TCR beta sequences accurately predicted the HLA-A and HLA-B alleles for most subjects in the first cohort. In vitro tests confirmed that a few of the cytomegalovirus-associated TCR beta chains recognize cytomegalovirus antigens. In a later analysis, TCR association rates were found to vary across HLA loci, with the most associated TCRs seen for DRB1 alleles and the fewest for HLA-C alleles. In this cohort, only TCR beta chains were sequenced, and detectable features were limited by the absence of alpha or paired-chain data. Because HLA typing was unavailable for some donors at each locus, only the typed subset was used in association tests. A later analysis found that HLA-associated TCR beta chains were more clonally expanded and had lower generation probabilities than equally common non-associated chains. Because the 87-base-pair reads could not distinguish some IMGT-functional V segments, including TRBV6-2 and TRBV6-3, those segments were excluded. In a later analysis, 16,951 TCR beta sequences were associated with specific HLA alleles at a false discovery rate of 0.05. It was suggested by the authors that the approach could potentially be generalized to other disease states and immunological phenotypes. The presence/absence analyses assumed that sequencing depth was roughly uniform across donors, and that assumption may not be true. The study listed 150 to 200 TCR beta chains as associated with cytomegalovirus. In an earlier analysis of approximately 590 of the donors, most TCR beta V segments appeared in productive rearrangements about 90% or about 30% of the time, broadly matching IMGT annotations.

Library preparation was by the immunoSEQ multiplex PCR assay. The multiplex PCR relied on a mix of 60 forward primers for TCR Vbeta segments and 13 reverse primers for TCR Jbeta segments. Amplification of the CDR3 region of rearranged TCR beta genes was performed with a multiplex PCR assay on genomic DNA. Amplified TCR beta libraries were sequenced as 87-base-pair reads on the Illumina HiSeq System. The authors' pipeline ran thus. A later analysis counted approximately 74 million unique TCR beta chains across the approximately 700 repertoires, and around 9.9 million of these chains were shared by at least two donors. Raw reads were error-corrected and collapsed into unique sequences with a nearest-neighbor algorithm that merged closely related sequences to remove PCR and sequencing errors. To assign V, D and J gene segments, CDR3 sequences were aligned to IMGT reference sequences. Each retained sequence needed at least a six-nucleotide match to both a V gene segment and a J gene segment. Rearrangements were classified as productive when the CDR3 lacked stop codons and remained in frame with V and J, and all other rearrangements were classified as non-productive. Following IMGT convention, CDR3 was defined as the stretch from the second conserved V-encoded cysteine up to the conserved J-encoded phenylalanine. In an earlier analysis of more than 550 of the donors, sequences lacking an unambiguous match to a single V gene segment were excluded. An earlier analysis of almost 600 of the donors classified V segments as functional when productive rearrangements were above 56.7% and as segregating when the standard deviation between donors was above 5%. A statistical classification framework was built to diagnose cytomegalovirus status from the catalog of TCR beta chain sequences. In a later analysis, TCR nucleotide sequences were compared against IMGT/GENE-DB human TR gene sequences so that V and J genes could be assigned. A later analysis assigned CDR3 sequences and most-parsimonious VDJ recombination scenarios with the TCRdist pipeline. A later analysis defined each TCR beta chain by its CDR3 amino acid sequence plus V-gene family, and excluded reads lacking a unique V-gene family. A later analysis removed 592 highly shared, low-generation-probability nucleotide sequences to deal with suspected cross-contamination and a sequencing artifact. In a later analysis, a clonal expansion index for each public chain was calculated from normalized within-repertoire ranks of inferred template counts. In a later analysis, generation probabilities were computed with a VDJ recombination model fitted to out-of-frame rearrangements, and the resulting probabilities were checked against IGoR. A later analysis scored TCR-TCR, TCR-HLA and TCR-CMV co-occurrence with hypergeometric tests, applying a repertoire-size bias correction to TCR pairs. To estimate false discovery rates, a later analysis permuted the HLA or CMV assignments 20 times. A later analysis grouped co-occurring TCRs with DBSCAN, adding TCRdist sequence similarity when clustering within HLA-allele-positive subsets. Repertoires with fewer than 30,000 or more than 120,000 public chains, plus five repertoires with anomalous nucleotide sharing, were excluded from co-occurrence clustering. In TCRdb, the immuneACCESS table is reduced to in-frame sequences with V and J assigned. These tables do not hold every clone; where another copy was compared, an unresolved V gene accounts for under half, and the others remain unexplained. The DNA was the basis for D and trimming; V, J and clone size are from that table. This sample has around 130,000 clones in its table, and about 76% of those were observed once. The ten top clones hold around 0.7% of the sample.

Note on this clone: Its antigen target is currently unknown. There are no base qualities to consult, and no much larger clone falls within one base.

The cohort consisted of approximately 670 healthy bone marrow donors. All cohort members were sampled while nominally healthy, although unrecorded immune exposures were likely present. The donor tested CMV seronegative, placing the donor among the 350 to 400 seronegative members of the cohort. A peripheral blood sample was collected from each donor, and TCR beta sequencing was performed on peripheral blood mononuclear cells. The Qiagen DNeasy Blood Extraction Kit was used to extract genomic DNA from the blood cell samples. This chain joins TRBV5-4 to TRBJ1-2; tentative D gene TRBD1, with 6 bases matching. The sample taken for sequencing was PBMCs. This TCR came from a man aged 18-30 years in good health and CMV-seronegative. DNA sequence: TGTGCCAGCAGCTTTGGGGGAGTAGGACAGTTCTATGGCTACACCTTC. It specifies CASSFGGVGQFYGYTF. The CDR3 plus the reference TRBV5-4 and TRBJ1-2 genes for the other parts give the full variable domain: ETGVTQSPTHLIKTRGQQVTLRCSSQSGHNTVSWYQQALGQGPQFIFQYYREEENGRGNFPPRFSGLQFPNYSSELNVNALELDDSALYLCASSFGGVGQFYGYTFGSGTRLTVV.